The 5 T cell receptor beta chains reported below all come from one sample, sequenced in a study of blood T cell repertoires in COVID-19. Profiled with immunoSEQ multiplex PCR; TCRdb holds only in-frame clones, not every one. Among approximately 220,000 clones listed, around 87% were seen once. Sequencing was done on a sample of PBMCs or T cells enriched from blood (not recorded which). The receptor set was obtained from a young man who had been exposed to COVID-19.

The chain carries TRBV4-1 and TRBJ1-4; D perhaps matches TRBD1 (5 bases). There are 16 residues in the CDR3. Trimming left V 1 base short and J 5 bases short, with 14 bases between. Per germline, CDR1 MGHRA and CDR2 YSYEKL. The CDR3 coding sequence is TGCGCCAGCAGCCAAGGTCAAGGGGCCGGGAATGAAAAACTGTTTTTT. It yields the protein CASSQGQGAGNEKLFF.

The genes are TRBV11-2 and TRBJ2-3, with 7 bases fitting TRBD1. The CDR3 is 14 residues long. The junction had 6 bases not matched to a gene; V was cut back by 5 bases and J by 4 bases. Germline CDR1 reads SGHAT; CDR2 reads FQNNGV. The DNA for the CDR3 is TGTGCCAGCAGCCGCCTAGGGGGCCCAGATACGCAGTATTTT. It codes for CASSRLGGPDTQYF.

This chain connects TRBV29-1 to TRBJ1-2; D is unclear. Germline V gives CDR1 SQVTM, CDR2 ANQGSEA. Trimming stripped 1 base from V and 3 bases from J, with 6 bases between. This CDR3 is built from 12 residues. Here the CDR3 DNA reads TGCAGCGTTGAAGGAGTGGACTATGGCTACACCTTC. Translation gives CSVEGVDYGYTF.

CDR3 amino acids: CASSLTWTGNQPQHF. DNA of the CDR3: TGTGCCAGCAGTCTGACCTGGACAGGCAATCAGCCCCAGCATTTT. This chain links TRBV27 with TRBJ1-5, with a weak D call TRBD1 (6 bases). The length of the CDR3 is 15 residues. Germline V gives CDR1 MNHEY, CDR2 SMNVEV (reference sequence). Trimming took off 5 bases at V and 2 bases at J, with 13 bases between the two ends.

This chain links TRBV9 with TRBJ2-1, with 9 bases that match TRBD2. The CDR3 runs 17 residues. Germline CDR1 reads SGDLS; CDR2 reads YYNGEE. J lost 8 bases, V lost 3 bases, and 15 bases had no gene match. The CDR3 region is CASSAEGGGLAVYEQFF. DNA of the CDR3: TGTGCCAGCAGCGCCGAGGGAGGGGGACTAGCCGTGTATGAGCAGTTCTTC. Supplemented by reference TRBV9 and TRBJ2-1, the full variable domain reads DSGVTQTPKHLITATGQRVTLRCSPRSGDLSVYWYQQSLDQGLQFLIQYYNGEERAKGNILERFSAQQFPDLHSELNLSSLELGDSALYFCASSAEGGGLAVYEQFFGPGTRLTVL.